These T cell receptor beta chains were read from a single sample in a study of T-cell reconstitution after alpha-beta-depleted transplantation in children. TCRdb itself ran the PCR reads through MiXCR, one entry per CDR3 protein. The sample lists hundreds of thousands of distinct CDR3 sequences, about 10% occurring once. The starting material was PBMCs from the stem cell graft donor, obtained from the stem cell graft. The receptors shown here come from a human donor who donated a stem cell graft to a child with acute myeloid leukemia. CDR3s include the opening cysteine and the closing phenylalanine or tryptophan. A D gene is named only where the DNA matches it firmly. The listing skips clone size in some rows; elsewhere it reads once, few, many or a size class.

V: TRBV6-1; J: TRBJ2-1; D: .; size: .; DNA: TGTGCCAGCCACTCAGCCACGGACAAGGGCTACAATGAGCAGTTCTTC; CDR3: CASHSATDKGYNEQFF
V: TRBV4-3; J: TRBJ2-1; D: TRBD2; size: many; DNA: TGCGCCAGCAGCCAAGATCGAGCGGGGGTACCCAATGAGCAGTTCTTC; CDR3: CASSQDRAGVPNEQFF
V: TRBV7-9; J: TRBJ2-5; D: TRBD2; size: .; DNA: TGTGCCAGCAGCCCCCGGGGGACTAACCGCCTCCAAGAGACCCAGTACTTC; CDR3: CASSPRGTNRLQETQYF
V: TRBV12-3/TRBV12-4; J: TRBJ1-5; D: .; size: many; DNA: TGTGCCAGCAGTTTTCGAAGCCTCAATCAGCCCCAGCATTTT; CDR3: CASSFRSLNQPQHF
V: TRBV11-2; J: TRBJ2-5; D: TRBD2; size: many; DNA: TGTGCCAGCAGCTACTCGGGAGTCTCCGCCGGGGGGCAAGAGACCCAGTACTTC; CDR3: CASSYSGVSAGGQETQYF
V: TRBV15; J: TRBJ2-1; D: TRBD2; size: many; DNA: TGTGCCACTGGAGCGGGAGTCTACAATGAGCAGTTCTTC; CDR3: CATGAGVYNEQFF
V: TRBV6-1; J: TRBJ2-2; D: TRBD2; size: few; DNA: TGTGCCAGCAGTGGCGCGGGAGCCCCGAACACCGGGGAGCTGTTTTTT; CDR3: CASSGAGAPNTGELFF
V: TRBV9; J: TRBJ2-7; D: .; size: .; DNA: TGTGCCAGCAGCGTAGACGAGGGGGGGACCTACGAGCAGTACTTC; CDR3: CASSVDEGGTYEQYF
V: TRBV5-1; J: TRBJ2-2; D: .; size: .; DNA: TGCGCCAGCAGACTTACGACAGGGAACACCGGGGAGCTGTTTTTT; CDR3: CASRLTTGNTGELFF
V: TRBV5-1; J: TRBJ2-7; D: TRBD1; size: .; DNA: TGCGCCAGCAGCCAAACGGGACAGGGGAAGCACTACGAGCAGTACTTC; CDR3: CASSQTGQGKHYEQYF
V: TRBV20-1; J: TRBJ2-7; D: TRBD2; size: many; DNA: TGCAGTGCTCCGGGGACTAGCCAGTACTTC; CDR3: CSAPGTSQYF
V: TRBV20-1; J: TRBJ2-3; D: .; size: .; DNA: TGCAGTGGGGACAACCCCTCTAGCACAGATACGCAGTATTTT; CDR3: CSGDNPSSTDTQYF
V: TRBV6-2/TRBV6-3; J: TRBJ2-7; D: .; size: once; DNA: TGTGCCAGCAGTTATCCAGACAGCAGCTACGAGCAGTACTTC; CDR3: CASSYPDSSYEQYF
V: TRBV7-2; J: TRBJ2-1; D: .; size: few; DNA: TGTGCCAGCAGTACTAGCAGTCCGGGGCAGTTCTTC; CDR3: CASSTSSPGQFF
V: TRBV6-5; J: TRBJ2-5; D: .; size: few; DNA: TGTGCCAGCAGTTACGACCCAGAGTACCAAGAGACCCAGTACTTC; CDR3: CASSYDPEYQETQYF
V: TRBV12-3/TRBV12-4; J: TRBJ2-3; D: TRBD2; size: many; DNA: TGTGCCAGCAGTTTGGGGCGGGAGCTCGGCACAGATACGCAGTATTTT; CDR3: CASSLGRELGTDTQYF
V: TRBV5-1; J: TRBJ2-1; D: TRBD1; size: many; DNA: TGCGCCAGCAGCTTGGCCGGGACAGACTACAATGAGCAGTTCTTC; CDR3: CASSLAGTDYNEQFF
V: TRBV4-2; J: TRBJ2-7; D: .; size: many; DNA: TGTGCCAGCAGCCAAGAGTTCTTAGCCTACGAGCAGTACTTC; CDR3: CASSQEFLAYEQYF
V: TRBV2; J: TRBJ1-1; D: .; size: many; DNA: TGTGCCAGCAGTCGAACAGAGAACACTGAAGCTTTCTTT; CDR3: CASSRTENTEAFF
V: TRBV5-1; J: TRBJ2-1; D: TRBD2; size: few; DNA: TGCGCCAGCAGCCATAGCGGGAGCTCGGGCAATGAGCAGTTCTTC; CDR3: CASSHSGSSGNEQFF
V: TRBV5-1; J: TRBJ2-7; D: .; size: many; DNA: TGCGCCAGCAGCTTGGACCCGGGCCAGTCCTACGAGCAGTACTTC; CDR3: CASSLDPGQSYEQYF
V: TRBV7-2; J: TRBJ1-4; D: TRBD1; size: few; DNA: TGTGCCAGCAGCCGTACGACAGGGTTCAGTGAAAAACTGTTTTTT; CDR3: CASSRTTGFSEKLFF
V: TRBV4-2; J: TRBJ2-2; D: .; size: .; DNA: TGTGCCAGCAGCCCAGCCAAGGCGGGGAACACCGGGGAGCTGTTTTTT; CDR3: CASSPAKAGNTGELFF
V: TRBV7-9; J: TRBJ2-7; D: .; size: .; DNA: TGTGCCAGCAGCTTTGGACTTTTGAGCTCCTACGAGCAGTACTTC; CDR3: CASSFGLLSSYEQYF
V: TRBV29-1; J: TRBJ2-7; D: TRBD2; size: many; DNA: TGCAGCGTTGAACGGACTAGCAGGGGCTCCTACGAGCAGTACTTC; CDR3: CSVERTSRGSYEQYF
V: TRBV5-1; J: TRBJ2-3; D: .; size: .; DNA: TGCGCCAGCAGCTTGGACCCGGGGATGGTGGCGCAGTATTTT; CDR3: CASSLDPGMVAQYF
V: TRBV5-1; J: TRBJ1-4; D: .; size: .; DNA: TGCGCCAGCAGCACTGAAATGGCGGAGGGTGAAAAACTGTTTTTT; CDR3: CASSTEMAEGEKLFF
V: TRBV7-8; J: TRBJ2-5; D: TRBD2; size: .; DNA: TGTGCCAGCAGCTTAGGCGCGATTGGACTAGCGGACCAAGAGACCCAGTACTTC; CDR3: CASSLGAIGLADQETQYF
V: TRBV5-1; J: TRBJ2-3; D: .; size: few; DNA: TGCGCCAGCAGCTTGGACGAGGGAGATACGCAGTATTTT; CDR3: CASSLDEGDTQYF
V: TRBV10-3; J: TRBJ2-5; D: .; size: many; DNA: TGTGCCATCAGAGGAGGGGGTGCGGAGACCCAGTACTTC; CDR3: CAIRGGGAETQYF
V: TRBV24-1; J: TRBJ1-2; D: .; size: many; DNA: TGTGCCACCAGTGATACAGGGTCCTATGGCTACACCTTC; CDR3: CATSDTGSYGYTF
V: TRBV7-9; J: TRBJ1-1; D: .; size: .; DNA: TGTGCCAGCAGCTTGGTCCCAGGGTTTTCTGAAGCTTTCTTT; CDR3: CASSLVPGFSEAFF
V: TRBV7-2; J: TRBJ2-1; D: TRBD1; size: few; DNA: TGTGCCAGTAACGCTCGGACAGGGTCTCCGTTCTTC; CDR3: CASNARTGSPFF
V: TRBV6-5; J: TRBJ1-1; D: .; size: many; DNA: TGTGCCAGCAGGATTCTGTTGGGGAACACTGAAGCTTTCTTT; CDR3: CASRILLGNTEAFF
V: TRBV7-3; J: TRBJ2-1; D: .; size: .; DNA: TGTGCCAGCAGCTTGGGGGGCGGGGCTGGGAGGGATGAGCAGTTCTTC; CDR3: CASSLGGGAGRDEQFF
V: TRBV9; J: TRBJ2-7; D: .; size: .; DNA: TGTGCCAGCAGCGTGGCCAGTAACGAGCAGTACTTC; CDR3: CASSVASNEQYF
V: TRBV25-1; J: TRBJ1-1; D: .; size: once; DNA: TGTGCCAGCCGACCGGCGGGGACAAACACTGAAGCTTTCTTT; CDR3: CASRPAGTNTEAFF
V: TRBV20-1; J: TRBJ2-7; D: .; size: many; DNA: TGCAGTGCTACCGATCGGGGAAACGAGCAGTACTTC; CDR3: CSATDRGNEQYF
V: TRBV7-9; J: TRBJ1-6; D: .; size: few; DNA: TGTGCCAGCAGCTTAGCCCGGGCCACATCACCCCTCCACTTT; CDR3: CASSLARATSPLHF
V: TRBV9; J: TRBJ2-7; D: .; size: .; DNA: TGTGCCAGCAGCGTAGGGGGAGTTGGCTACGAGCAGTACTTC; CDR3: CASSVGGVGYEQYF
V: TRBV10-3; J: TRBJ2-7; D: TRBD1; size: many; DNA: TGTGCCATCACACAGGGGTTAGCCTACGAGCAGTACTTC; CDR3: CAITQGLAYEQYF
V: TRBV7-3; J: TRBJ2-5; D: .; size: .; DNA: TGTGCCAGCAGCCGGCAGGAGGGGCTCGGGGAGACCCAGTACTTC; CDR3: CASSRQEGLGETQYF
V: TRBV7-2; J: TRBJ1-3; D: TRBD1; size: many; DNA: TGTGCCAGCAGACAGGGGGCAGGAGGAAACACCATATATTTT; CDR3: CASRQGAGGNTIYF
V: TRBV20-1; J: TRBJ1-5; D: .; size: .; DNA: TGCAGTGCTAGGCCGGGGCCCAATCAGCCCCAGCATTTT; CDR3: CSARPGPNQPQHF
V: TRBV20-1; J: TRBJ2-3; D: TRBD2; size: .; DNA: TGCAGTGCTAGACAAGCGGGAGGGGCGACAGATACGCAGTATTTT; CDR3: CSARQAGGATDTQYF
V: TRBV7-2; J: TRBJ1-5; D: .; size: .; DNA: TGTGCCAGCAGCTCGTCACCGGGACGCACAGGAGCCCAGCATTTT; CDR3: CASSSSPGRTGAQHF
V: TRBV12-3/TRBV12-4; J: TRBJ2-7; D: TRBD1; size: .; DNA: TGTGCCAGCACTTTAGGGACAGGGGTCGCGGAGCAGTACTTC; CDR3: CASTLGTGVAEQYF
V: TRBV3-1; J: TRBJ2-1; D: .; size: .; DNA: TGTGCCAGCAGCCAAATGGTCGGGACCGGAAATGAGCAGTTCTTC; CDR3: CASSQMVGTGNEQFF
V: TRBV6-2/TRBV6-3; J: TRBJ2-1; D: TRBD2; size: many; DNA: TGTGCCAGCAGTTACCTAGCGGAGGGCGGTGAGCAGTTCTTC; CDR3: CASSYLAEGGEQFF
V: TRBV25-1; J: TRBJ1-1; D: .; size: few; DNA: TGTGCCAGCAGTGATCGGGATCCTCCGAACACTGAAGCTTTCTTT; CDR3: CASSDRDPPNTEAFF
V: TRBV3-1; J: TRBJ1-1; D: .; size: once; DNA: TGTGCCAGCAGCCCGCCCCGGACAGAGAACAAAAAAGCTTTCTTT; CDR3: CASSPPRTENKKAFF
V: TRBV20-1; J: TRBJ2-3; D: .; size: many; DNA: TGCAGTGCGGGGCGGGAAAGGATAGATACGCAGTATTTT; CDR3: CSAGRERIDTQYF